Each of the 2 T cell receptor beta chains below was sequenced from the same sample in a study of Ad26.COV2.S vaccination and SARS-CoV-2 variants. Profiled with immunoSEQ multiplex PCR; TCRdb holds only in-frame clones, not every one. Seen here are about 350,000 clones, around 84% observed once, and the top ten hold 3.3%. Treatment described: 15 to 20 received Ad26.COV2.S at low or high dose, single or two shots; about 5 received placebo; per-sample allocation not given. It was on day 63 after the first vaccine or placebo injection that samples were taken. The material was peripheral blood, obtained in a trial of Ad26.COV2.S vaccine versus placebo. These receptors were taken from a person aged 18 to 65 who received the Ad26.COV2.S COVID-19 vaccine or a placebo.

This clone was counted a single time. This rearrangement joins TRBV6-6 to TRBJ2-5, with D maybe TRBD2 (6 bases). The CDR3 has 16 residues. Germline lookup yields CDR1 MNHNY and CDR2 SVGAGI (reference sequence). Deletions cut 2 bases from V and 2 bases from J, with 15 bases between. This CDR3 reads CASSYGARGLQETQYF. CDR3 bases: TGTGCCAGCAGTTACGGAGCGCGGGGCTTACAAGAGACCCAGTACTTC.

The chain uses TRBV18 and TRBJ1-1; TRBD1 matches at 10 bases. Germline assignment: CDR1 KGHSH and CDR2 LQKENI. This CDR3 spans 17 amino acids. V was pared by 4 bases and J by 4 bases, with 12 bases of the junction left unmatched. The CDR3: CASSQGLGTGAATEAFF. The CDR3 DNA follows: TGTGCCAGCTCACAAGGACTCGGGACAGGGGCCGCCACTGAAGCTTTCTTT.